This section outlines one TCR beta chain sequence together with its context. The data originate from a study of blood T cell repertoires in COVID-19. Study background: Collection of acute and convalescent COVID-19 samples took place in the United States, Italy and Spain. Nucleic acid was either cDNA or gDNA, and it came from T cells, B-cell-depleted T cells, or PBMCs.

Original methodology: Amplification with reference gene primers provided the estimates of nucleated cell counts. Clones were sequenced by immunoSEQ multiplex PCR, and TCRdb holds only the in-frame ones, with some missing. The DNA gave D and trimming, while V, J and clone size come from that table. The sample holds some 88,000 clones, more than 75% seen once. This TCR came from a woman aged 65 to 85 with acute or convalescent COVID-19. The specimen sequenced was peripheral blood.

The CDR3 nucleotides read TGTGCCAGCAGTGATTCCTCCGGGACAGGGGAAGGAGACTATGGCTACACCTTC. This encodes CASSDSSGTGEGDYGYTF. The chain has TRBV2 and TRBJ1-2; 10 nucleotides align to TRBD1. Trimming removed 3 bases from V and 3 bases from J; junction bases left unmatched: 13. The V gene's germline CDR1 is SNHLY and CDR2 FYNNEI. CDR3 length equals 18 residues.